A selection of T cell receptor beta chains follows, all from one sample in a study of shared clonotypes between healthy human individuals. The data were produced by immunoSEQ multiplex PCR, yet TCRdb's version contains in-frame clones alone and is incomplete. The sample records roughly 2.4 million clones, 90% to 97% being singletons. Sequencing was done on a sample of naive CD4+ T cells sorted from blood. These receptors all stem from a man between 18 and 29 years old in good health. The CDR3 runs from the conserved cysteine through the conserved F or W. The order of the fields is clone size, J gene, V gene, D gene, CDR3 length, CDR3 DNA, CDR3 protein. D genes are given only for firm matches. The size of a clone is reported for some rows only, either as once, few or many, or as a class for expanded clones.

abundance: few; j_gene: TRBJ2-3; v_gene: TRBV30; d_gene: .; len: 11; CDR3nt: TGTGCCTGGAGTGAGTCAGATACGCAGTATTTT; CDR3aa: CAWSESDTQYF
abundance: .; j_gene: TRBJ1-2; v_gene: TRBV4-1; d_gene: TRBD1; len: 15; CDR3nt: TGCGCCAGCAGCCAAGTGGGACAGGGCAACTATGGCTACACCTTC; CDR3aa: CASSQVGQGNYGYTF
abundance: few; j_gene: TRBJ1-2; v_gene: TRBV2; d_gene: .; len: 15; CDR3nt: TGTGCCAGCAGTCATGACAGATGGTCAGACTATGGCTACACCTTC; CDR3aa: CASSHDRWSDYGYTF
abundance: .; j_gene: TRBJ2-7; v_gene: TRBV5-6; d_gene: .; len: 15; CDR3nt: TGTGCCAGCAACCCCTGGGGCAGTTTGTCCTACGAGCAGTACTTC; CDR3aa: CASNPWGSLSYEQYF
abundance: .; j_gene: TRBJ1-5; v_gene: TRBV7-9; d_gene: TRBD1; len: 14; CDR3nt: TGTGCCAGCAGCTCGGACAGGGGACACCAGCCCCAGCATTTT; CDR3aa: CASSSDRGHQPQHF
abundance: .; j_gene: TRBJ2-7; v_gene: TRBV7-2; d_gene: TRBD2; len: 16; CDR3nt: TGTGCCAGCAGCCAAAACCTAGGAGCGGGAGCTCCCGAGCAGTACTTC; CDR3aa: CASSQNLGAGAPEQYF
abundance: .; j_gene: TRBJ2-7; v_gene: TRBV7-2; d_gene: .; len: 13; CDR3nt: TGTGCCAGCAGCTTAATCAGGTCCTACGAGCAGTACTTC; CDR3aa: CASSLIRSYEQYF
abundance: .; j_gene: TRBJ2-5; v_gene: TRBV29-1; d_gene: TRBD2; len: 13; CDR3nt: TGCAGCGTCACGGTGACTAGCGAAGAGACCCAGTACTTC; CDR3aa: CSVTVTSEETQYF
abundance: .; j_gene: TRBJ2-1; v_gene: TRBV28; d_gene: .; len: 13; CDR3nt: TGTGCCAGCAGTTTTATCGGGTTGAATGAGCAGTTCTTC; CDR3aa: CASSFIGLNEQFF
abundance: .; j_gene: TRBJ1-2; v_gene: TRBV9; d_gene: .; len: 14; CDR3nt: TGTGCCAGCAGCACCATGGGCGGGAGATATGGCTACACCTTC; CDR3aa: CASSTMGGRYGYTF
abundance: .; j_gene: TRBJ2-5; v_gene: TRBV2; d_gene: .; len: 13; CDR3nt: TGTGCCAGCAGTGTGAGAACCCAAGAGACCCAGTACTTC; CDR3aa: CASSVRTQETQYF
abundance: .; j_gene: TRBJ2-7; v_gene: TRBV5-4; d_gene: TRBD2; len: 14; CDR3nt: TGTGCCAGCAGCTTGGCGGGGGGAACCTACGAGCAGTACTTC; CDR3aa: CASSLAGGTYEQYF
abundance: .; j_gene: TRBJ1-1; v_gene: TRBV20-1; d_gene: .; len: 11; CDR3nt: TGCAGCGACGGACAGAGCACTGAAGCTTTCTTT; CDR3aa: CSDGQSTEAFF
abundance: .; j_gene: TRBJ2-7; v_gene: TRBV6-6; d_gene: TRBD1; len: 13; CDR3nt: TGTGCCAGTGACAGGGGGAATTCCTACGAGCAGTACTTC; CDR3aa: CASDRGNSYEQYF
abundance: .; j_gene: TRBJ1-3; v_gene: TRBV7-9; d_gene: TRBD1; len: 15; CDR3nt: TGTGCCAGCAGCACGGACAGGGTGTCGGGAAACACCATATATTTT; CDR3aa: CASSTDRVSGNTIYF
abundance: .; j_gene: TRBJ1-2; v_gene: TRBV5-1; d_gene: .; len: 13; CDR3nt: TGCGCCAGCAGCCCCGCCGGGACGGAAATCTACACCTTC; CDR3aa: CASSPAGTEIYTF
abundance: .; j_gene: TRBJ2-3; v_gene: TRBV5-1; d_gene: .; len: 16; CDR3nt: TGCGCCAGCAGCTTGGTAAGAGCGAAGGTGGCAGATACGCAGTATTTT; CDR3aa: CASSLVRAKVADTQYF
abundance: .; j_gene: TRBJ1-6; v_gene: TRBV6-5; d_gene: .; len: 14; CDR3nt: TGTGCCAGCAGTCCGAACGGACAGCCACTTACCCTCCACTTT; CDR3aa: CASSPNGQPLTLHF
abundance: .; j_gene: TRBJ1-3; v_gene: TRBV18; d_gene: .; len: 12; CDR3nt: TGTGCCAGCTCTGACAGCGGAAACACCATATATTTT; CDR3aa: CASSDSGNTIYF
abundance: .; j_gene: TRBJ2-5; v_gene: TRBV6-5; d_gene: .; len: 15; CDR3nt: TGTGCCAGCAGTTACTCGAGGGTCTGGGCGGAGACCCAGTACTTC; CDR3aa: CASSYSRVWAETQYF
abundance: .; j_gene: TRBJ1-5; v_gene: TRBV5-6; d_gene: TRBD1; len: 16; CDR3nt: TGTGCCAGCAGCTTGGCCGGACAGGGGGTCAGTCAGCCCCAGCATTTT; CDR3aa: CASSLAGQGVSQPQHF
abundance: .; j_gene: TRBJ2-3; v_gene: TRBV7-3; d_gene: TRBD2; len: 15; CDR3nt: TGTGCCAGCAGCGAACCGGGACTAGCAGCAGATACGCAGTATTTT; CDR3aa: CASSEPGLAADTQYF
abundance: .; j_gene: TRBJ1-6; v_gene: TRBV5-1; d_gene: TRBD1; len: 15; CDR3nt: TGCGCCAGCAGCTTGGAGTTTGGGACAGATTCACCCCTCCACTTT; CDR3aa: CASSLEFGTDSPLHF
abundance: .; j_gene: TRBJ2-2; v_gene: TRBV6-5; d_gene: .; len: 15; CDR3nt: TGTGCCAGCAGTTACCCAAACACGAACACCGGGGAGCTGTTTTTT; CDR3aa: CASSYPNTNTGELFF
abundance: .; j_gene: TRBJ2-6; v_gene: TRBV2; d_gene: .; len: 15; CDR3nt: TGTGCCAGCAGTGAAATAAGTTCCGGGGCCAACGTCCTGACTTTC; CDR3aa: CASSEISSGANVLTF
abundance: .; j_gene: TRBJ2-5; v_gene: TRBV5-6; d_gene: .; len: 17; CDR3nt: TGTGCCAGCAGCTTGGGGTTAGGTCTTTCCCCTAAAGAGACCCAGTACTTC; CDR3aa: CASSLGLGLSPKETQYF
abundance: .; j_gene: TRBJ2-3; v_gene: TRBV11-2; d_gene: .; len: 18; CDR3nt: TGTGCCAGCAGTTCACTCCCCGCAGACAGGCGGAGGTTAGATACGCAGTATTTT; CDR3aa: CASSSLPADRRRLDTQYF
abundance: .; j_gene: TRBJ2-2; v_gene: TRBV9; d_gene: .; len: 15; CDR3nt: TGTGCCAGCGGTGGAAGCAGCCGGAACACCGGGGAGCTGTTTTTT; CDR3aa: CASGGSSRNTGELFF
abundance: once; j_gene: TRBJ1-1; v_gene: TRBV19; d_gene: .; len: 13; CDR3nt: TGTGCCACTAAGAGACAAGTGAACACTGAAGCTTTCTTT; CDR3aa: CATKRQVNTEAFF
abundance: .; j_gene: TRBJ1-3; v_gene: TRBV11-3; d_gene: .; len: 13; CDR3nt: TGTGCCAGCAGCCTAGGCCCAGAAAACACCATATATTTT; CDR3aa: CASSLGPENTIYF
abundance: .; j_gene: TRBJ2-3; v_gene: TRBV9; d_gene: TRBD1; len: 15; CDR3nt: TGTGCCAGCAGCCCCCGGACAGGGGATACAGATACGCAGTATTTT; CDR3aa: CASSPRTGDTDTQYF
abundance: once; j_gene: TRBJ2-3; v_gene: TRBV27; d_gene: .; len: 13; CDR3nt: TGTGCCAGCAGCACCATGACTGGGGATACGCAGTATTTT; CDR3aa: CASSTMTGDTQYF
abundance: .; j_gene: TRBJ1-2; v_gene: TRBV5-4; d_gene: TRBD1; len: 15; CDR3nt: TGTGCCAGCAGCCCAACGACAGGGCTCAACTATGGCTACACCTTC; CDR3aa: CASSPTTGLNYGYTF
abundance: .; j_gene: TRBJ1-1; v_gene: TRBV5-1; d_gene: .; len: 14; CDR3nt: TGCGCCAGCAGCTTGGTGGGGGGAAGGCCTGAAGCTTTCTTT; CDR3aa: CASSLVGGRPEAFF
abundance: .; j_gene: TRBJ2-5; v_gene: TRBV6-1; d_gene: TRBD1; len: 16; CDR3nt: TGTGCCAGCAGTGAGAGGGACAGGGCTGCGGGTGAGACCCAGTACTTC; CDR3aa: CASSERDRAAGETQYF
abundance: .; j_gene: TRBJ2-3; v_gene: TRBV5-4; d_gene: TRBD2; len: 18; CDR3nt: TGTGCCAGCAGCCCGGGACTAGCGGGGCGACAAAGCACAGATACGCAGTATTTT; CDR3aa: CASSPGLAGRQSTDTQYF
abundance: .; j_gene: TRBJ1-1; v_gene: TRBV11-3; d_gene: .; len: 14; CDR3nt: TGTGCCAGCAGCTTAGGCCAGGGGAACACTGAAGCTTTCTTT; CDR3aa: CASSLGQGNTEAFF
abundance: .; j_gene: TRBJ1-6; v_gene: TRBV27; d_gene: .; len: 15; CDR3nt: TGTGCCAGCAGTTGGGCCCGGCAGGGCGCCTCACCCCTCCACTTT; CDR3aa: CASSWARQGASPLHF
abundance: .; j_gene: TRBJ1-2; v_gene: TRBV6-4; d_gene: TRBD1; len: 17; CDR3nt: TGTGCCAGCAGCACTTTCTCGGGACAGGGGGCTATGAGTGGCTACACCTTC; CDR3aa: CASSTFSGQGAMSGYTF
abundance: .; j_gene: TRBJ1-5; v_gene: TRBV18; d_gene: TRBD1; len: 14; CDR3nt: TGTGCCAGCTCACCCGGACAGGGGGAACAGCCCCAGCATTTT; CDR3aa: CASSPGQGEQPQHF
abundance: .; j_gene: TRBJ2-6; v_gene: TRBV4-1; d_gene: .; len: 19; CDR3nt: TGCGCCAGCAGCCAAGATTCACCGGGGGAGGCCTCTGGGGCCAACGTCCTGACTTTC; CDR3aa: CASSQDSPGEASGANVLTF
abundance: .; j_gene: TRBJ1-4; v_gene: TRBV30; d_gene: .; len: 14; CDR3nt: TGTGCCTGGAGTGTACCTGGGATTAATGAAAAACTGTTTTTT; CDR3aa: CAWSVPGINEKLFF
abundance: .; j_gene: TRBJ1-6; v_gene: TRBV5-1; d_gene: .; len: 15; CDR3nt: TGCGCCAGCAGCTACGGGGGCTCCTATAATTCACCCCTCCACTTT; CDR3aa: CASSYGGSYNSPLHF
abundance: .; j_gene: TRBJ2-7; v_gene: TRBV18; d_gene: .; len: 14; CDR3nt: TGTGCCAGCTCAGTGGCGGGCAGCAGCTACGAGCAGTACTTC; CDR3aa: CASSVAGSSYEQYF
abundance: .; j_gene: TRBJ1-2; v_gene: TRBV7-8; d_gene: TRBD1; len: 14; CDR3nt: TGTGCCAGCAGCTTTCGGACAGGCGGTTATGGCTACACCTTC; CDR3aa: CASSFRTGGYGYTF